The present entry profiles one T cell receptor (beta chain) with its context. Participants' own reports of clinical history determined their cohort assignment. This record belongs to a study of blood T cell repertoires in COVID-19. The overall study: PBMCs, B-cell-depleted T cells, or T cells provided the cDNA or gDNA that made up the material.

In the source study's methods: Amplification with reference gene primers provided the estimates of nucleated cell counts. Clones were sequenced by immunoSEQ multiplex PCR, and TCRdb holds only the in-frame ones, with some missing. From that table come the V and J calls and clone size; the DNA was used to work out D and trimming. The sample consists of hundreds of thousands of clones, around 84% of them appearing once. The sequencing input was PBMCs or T cells enriched from blood (not recorded which). The clonotype originates from a woman between 50 and 59 years old who had recovered from COVID-19.

CDR3 amino acids: CASSLLAGALSGELFF. CDR3 coding DNA: TGTGCCAGTAGTCTACTAGCGGGAGCGTTATCCGGGGAGCTGTTTTTT. This chain connects TRBV19 to TRBJ2-2, with 11 bases aligning to TRBD2. The CDR3 totals 16 residues. V lost 5 bases and J lost 6; bases outside the gene matches: 8. Germline CDR1 and CDR2: LNHDA and SQIVND (reference sequence).